This TCR beta chain was observed in a study of monozygotic twins with inflammatory bowel disease. Eight separate reactions per sample served to make cDNA. Nested PCRs (roughly 16 and 10 cycles, two total) were applied to TCRalpha and TCRbeta cDNA. After re-calling the 5' RACE reads, TCRdb lists one entry per CDR3 protein, DNA absent. The ten top clones account for under 3.5%, within a sample of fewer than 200,000 distinct CDR3 sequences. The source of this sequence is a human donor with ulcerative colitis or Crohn's disease, or a healthy co-twin of an affected twin (not recorded which). Input material: blood.

CDR3 sequence: CASRPTSGWNNEQFF. The rearrangement uses TRBV14 and TRBJ2-1; TCRdb's assignment of TRBD2 cannot be checked, as there is no DNA. This CDR3 region has 15 residues. The V gene's germline CDR1 is SGHDN and CDR2 FVKESK.